Included here is one T cell receptor beta chain sequence, with context. The germline gene is not matched at one end of the junction; a read error may be the cause. The germline CDR1 and CDR2 sequences are ENHRY and SYGVKD. The CDR3 has 13 residues. Profiled with immunoSEQ multiplex PCR; TCRdb holds only in-frame clones, not every one. Here the sample spans about 480,000 clones, 75% to 90% being singletons. The data were obtained in a study of blood T cell repertoires in COVID-19. Donors in Cohort 3 who had recovered were those with two negative PCRs, healthcare professional clearance, or resolution of their symptoms.

The receptor comes from a woman in her fifties or sixties who had recovered from COVID-19. Material for sequencing was PBMCs or T cells enriched from blood (not recorded which). The chain links TRBV10-3 to TRBJ2-5; 7 positions agree with TRBD1. CDR3 sequence (DNA): TGTGCCATCAGTACAGGGGACCATGAGACCCAGTACTTC. Protein product: CAISTGDHETQYF.